What follows is one T cell receptor (beta chain) and its context. No antigen is known for it. These data belong to a study of vaccination effects on CD4 cells after COVID-19. Looking at the study overall: Researchers obtained post-vaccine samples at a median of 72 days past the second dose.

Data came from immunoSEQ multiplex PCR; TCRdb stores just in-frame clones and leaves some out. The sample includes some 61,000 clones, about 80% of them seen just once. Findings of the study overall: A shortage of convalescent patients and an absence of early post-infection timepoints characterized the study.

ViraFEST used viral peptide pools to expand antigen-specific CD4+ T cells before sequencing. With 10 days of culture completed, CD4+ T cells were isolated. Participants were given two doses of BNT162b2 or mRNA-1273 vaccine. Every well housed roughly 2.1 million PBMC, which grew in culture alongside roughly 10 IU/ml IL-2 and around 10 ug/ml peptides. Cultures got half-medium changes with IL-2 on days 3 and 7. V was pared by 12 bases and J by 2 bases, with 9 bases between. CDR3 length equals 11 residues. The germline CDR1 and CDR2 sequences are KGHDR and SFDVKD. The specimen was CD4+ T cells from PBMCs cultured with HCoV-OC43 spike peptides, collected after COVID-19 vaccination. As to subset: HCoV-OC43 spike overlapping peptide pool stimulation. This sequence joins TRBV24-1 and TRBJ2-5; maybe TRBD1 (6 bases). The origin of this receptor is a human donor who received a COVID-19 vaccine. CDR3 sequence (DNA): TGTGCCGCCGGACAGCAAGAGACCCAGTACTTC. It is translated as CAAGQQETQYF.